This T cell receptor beta chain was sequenced during a study of human T cells and chemical hapten exposure. This clonotype has a handful of counts. It was the library that attached unique molecular identifiers to individual cDNA molecules. TCRdb re-analysed the RACE reads in MiXCR, keeping a single row per CDR3 protein. The profile shows around 120,000 distinct CDR3 sequences, around 15% of them singletons. As for time point: patch test 1, 2 weeks after DPC sensitization. Treatment described: therapeutic diphenylcyclopropenone sensitization with weekly scalp DPC. At every patch-test visit, blood was drawn before the patch test was applied. The starting material was whole blood, obtained in connection with sensitization to the hapten diphenylcyclopropenone (DPC). The TCR originated in a man aged 18 to 35 with alopecia areata. Some clones in this sample may be carry-over from other donors' samples.

The chain's CDR3 is CASSLVGQGLGNTIYF. CDR3 sequence (DNA): TGTGCCAGCAGTCTCGTCGGACAGGGGCTCGGAAACACCATATATTTT. V and J are TRBV7-9 and TRBJ1-3, with 9 bases fitting TRBD1. The CDR3 sequence is 16 residues long. V dropped 6 bases and J dropped 4; count of bases not matched to a gene: 10. Per the germline V gene, CDR1 is SEHNR and CDR2 is FQNEAQ (reference sequence).